The rows below give T cell receptor beta chains drawn from one sample of a study of patients and donors after allogeneic stem cell transplantation. TCRdb processed the RT-PCR reads anew with MiXCR; each CDR3 protein has one entry. The top ten clones hold 65% to 85% of a sample with 20,000 to 30,000 distinct CDR3 sequences, about 42% of them seen once. The sample was blood, either unsorted or a sorted T cell fraction (not recorded which). The receptors were gathered from a human donor who was either an allogeneic HSCT recipient or a stem cell or donor lymphocyte infusion donor (not recorded which). It is not recorded whose cells these are; they may come from a transplant donor. Both conserved end residues are part of each CDR3. Fields, in order: J gene, D gene, clone size, V gene, CDR3 DNA, CDR3 protein. A D gene is named only where the DNA matches it firmly. Rows give clone size only sometimes, using once, few, many, or a class for an expanded clone.

j_call: TRBJ2-1; d_call: .; clone_size: few; v_call: TRBV14; cdr3_nt: TGTGCCAGCAGCCAAGGGTCCCAAACTAGCCGCAAGCAGTTCTTC; cdr3_aa: CASSQGSQTSRKQFF
j_call: TRBJ1-1; d_call: .; clone_size: .; v_call: TRBV4-2; cdr3_nt: TGTGCCAGCAGCCAAGGCAGTGCAGGAGACACTGAAGCTTTCTTT; cdr3_aa: CASSQGSAGDTEAFF
j_call: TRBJ1-1; d_call: .; clone_size: few; v_call: TRBV5-1; cdr3_nt: TGCGCCAGCAGCGTGACAGGATTTAGCGCTGAAGCTTTCTTT; cdr3_aa: CASSVTGFSAEAFF
j_call: TRBJ2-2; d_call: .; clone_size: .; v_call: TRBV7-7; cdr3_nt: TGTGCCAGCAGCTCCCTCACCGCGGGGGAGCTGTTTTTT; cdr3_aa: CASSSLTAGELFF
j_call: TRBJ1-2; d_call: TRBD1; clone_size: .; v_call: TRBV12-3/TRBV12-4; cdr3_nt: TGTGCCAGCAGTTTGTCAGGGGGCAGAAGTGGCTACACCTTC; cdr3_aa: CASSLSGGRSGYTF
j_call: TRBJ1-5; d_call: TRBD1; clone_size: few; v_call: TRBV2; cdr3_nt: TGTGCCAGCAGTAGGGGACGACAGGGACAAGGCAATCAGCCCCAGCATTTT; cdr3_aa: CASSRGRQGQGNQPQHF
j_call: TRBJ2-7; d_call: TRBD2; clone_size: .; v_call: TRBV5-1; cdr3_nt: TGCGCCAGCAGCTTCGGCGGGGGGTCCGAGCAGTACTTC; cdr3_aa: CASSFGGGSEQYF
j_call: TRBJ2-7; d_call: TRBD1; clone_size: many; v_call: TRBV5-1; cdr3_nt: TGCGCCAGCAGCTCCTGGACAGGTTTTGACTACGAGCAGTACTTC; cdr3_aa: CASSSWTGFDYEQYF
j_call: TRBJ2-7; d_call: TRBD1; clone_size: .; v_call: TRBV20-1; cdr3_nt: TGCAGTGCTAGTCGGGCCGACAGGGACAGCTACGAGCAGTACTTC; cdr3_aa: CSASRADRDSYEQYF
j_call: TRBJ1-1; d_call: .; clone_size: .; v_call: TRBV20-1; cdr3_nt: TGCAGTGCTAGAGAAATGAACACTGAAGCTTTCTTT; cdr3_aa: CSAREMNTEAFF
j_call: TRBJ1-2; d_call: .; clone_size: many; v_call: TRBV9; cdr3_nt: TGTGCCAGCAGCCCCCCGACCTATGGCTACACCTTC; cdr3_aa: CASSPPTYGYTF
j_call: TRBJ1-1; d_call: TRBD1; clone_size: .; v_call: TRBV2; cdr3_nt: TGTGCCAGCAGAGATGGACAGGGCAGGACTGAAGCTTTCTTT; cdr3_aa: CASRDGQGRTEAFF
j_call: TRBJ1-1; d_call: TRBD1; clone_size: .; v_call: TRBV5-1; cdr3_nt: TGCGCCAGCAGCCTTCAGGGGGCAACTGAAGCTTTCTTT; cdr3_aa: CASSLQGATEAFF
j_call: TRBJ2-7; d_call: TRBD1; clone_size: .; v_call: TRBV15; cdr3_nt: TGTGCCACCAGCACAGGGGGCCACTACGAGCAGTACTTC; cdr3_aa: CATSTGGHYEQYF
j_call: TRBJ1-1; d_call: TRBD1; clone_size: many; v_call: TRBV27; cdr3_nt: TGTGCCAGCAGTTCGGGACAGAAGGTGAAGTCTGAAGCTTTCTTT; cdr3_aa: CASSSGQKVKSEAFF
j_call: TRBJ1-5; d_call: .; clone_size: few; v_call: TRBV11-2; cdr3_nt: TGTGCCAGCAGCCTGCCGGGACCTAGGAATCAGCCCCAGCATTTT; cdr3_aa: CASSLPGPRNQPQHF
j_call: TRBJ1-1; d_call: TRBD1; clone_size: .; v_call: TRBV5-5; cdr3_nt: TGTGCCAGCAGCTCAGGGGGCTGGGCTTTCTTT; cdr3_aa: CASSSGGWAFF
j_call: TRBJ2-7; d_call: .; clone_size: few; v_call: TRBV5-1; cdr3_nt: TGCGCCAGCAGCCGAGGGACGGTCTTTCACTACGAGCAGTACTTC; cdr3_aa: CASSRGTVFHYEQYF
j_call: TRBJ1-2; d_call: .; clone_size: .; v_call: TRBV9; cdr3_nt: TGTGCCAGCAGCGTTGGGCAGGGGTTGACTGACTATGGCTACACCTTC; cdr3_aa: CASSVGQGLTDYGYTF
j_call: TRBJ2-2; d_call: .; clone_size: .; v_call: TRBV5-1; cdr3_nt: TGCGCCAGCAGCTTAGGGGTTACCGGGGAGCTGTTTTTT; cdr3_aa: CASSLGVTGELFF
j_call: TRBJ1-2; d_call: .; clone_size: few; v_call: TRBV29-1; cdr3_nt: TGCAGCGTTGAGGGGCCAGTTCGTTTCTATGGCTACACCTTC; cdr3_aa: CSVEGPVRFYGYTF
j_call: TRBJ2-7; d_call: .; clone_size: .; v_call: TRBV5-1; cdr3_nt: TGCGCCAGCAGCTTGGGACTTTCTTACCACGAGCAGTACTTC; cdr3_aa: CASSLGLSYHEQYF
j_call: TRBJ1-2; d_call: .; clone_size: .; v_call: TRBV29-1; cdr3_nt: TGCAGCGTAGTCACTCAAAACTATGGCTACACCTTC; cdr3_aa: CSVVTQNYGYTF
j_call: TRBJ1-1; d_call: .; clone_size: few; v_call: TRBV2; cdr3_nt: TGTGCCAGCAGTGCAGCTAGGAACACTGAAGCTTTCTTT; cdr3_aa: CASSAARNTEAFF
j_call: TRBJ2-1; d_call: TRBD2; clone_size: once; v_call: TRBV20-1; cdr3_nt: TGCAGCGCTACCCTAGCGGGAGGATGGGGCAATGAGCAGTTCTTC; cdr3_aa: CSATLAGGWGNEQFF
j_call: TRBJ2-7; d_call: .; clone_size: .; v_call: TRBV6-5; cdr3_nt: TGTGCCAGCAGTTACCGGGGTTCAAAGTCCTACGAGCAGTACTTC; cdr3_aa: CASSYRGSKSYEQYF
j_call: TRBJ2-1; d_call: .; clone_size: few; v_call: TRBV4-1; cdr3_nt: TGCGCCAGCAGCCAAGATGCCCCCTCGAAGGTATACAATGAGCAGTTCTTC; cdr3_aa: CASSQDAPSKVYNEQFF
j_call: TRBJ2-7; d_call: .; clone_size: .; v_call: TRBV28; cdr3_nt: TGTGCCAGCACCCTGTGGGGAAAACGCTACGAGCAGTACTTC; cdr3_aa: CASTLWGKRYEQYF
j_call: TRBJ2-3; d_call: .; clone_size: few; v_call: TRBV4-1; cdr3_nt: TGCGCCAGCAGCCAAGATCCCGGGGCGGATACGCAGTATTTT; cdr3_aa: CASSQDPGADTQYF
j_call: TRBJ1-1; d_call: .; clone_size: few; v_call: TRBV15; cdr3_nt: TGTGCCACCAGCCGGGGCAGGTGGTTAGACACTGAAGCTTTCTTT; cdr3_aa: CATSRGRWLDTEAFF
j_call: TRBJ1-3; d_call: .; clone_size: .; v_call: TRBV5-1; cdr3_nt: TGCGCCAGCAGCTTGGATGCAGGCTCTGGAAACACCATATATTTT; cdr3_aa: CASSLDAGSGNTIYF
j_call: TRBJ1-1; d_call: .; clone_size: .; v_call: TRBV21-1; cdr3_nt: TGTGCCAGCAGCAAAGCTAGGGGAGCGAACACTGAAGCTTTCTTT; cdr3_aa: CASSKARGANTEAFF
j_call: TRBJ1-2; d_call: .; clone_size: .; v_call: TRBV11-2; cdr3_nt: TGTGCCAGCAGCTTACGGCTCGAGGGTGGATCCTATGGCTACACCTTC; cdr3_aa: CASSLRLEGGSYGYTF
j_call: TRBJ1-6; d_call: .; clone_size: .; v_call: TRBV7-9; cdr3_nt: TGTGCCAGCAGCTTAAATTCACCCCTCCACTTT; cdr3_aa: CASSLNSPLHF
j_call: TRBJ1-4; d_call: TRBD1; clone_size: .; v_call: TRBV5-1; cdr3_nt: TGCGCCAGCAGCTTACAGGGGGCAGATGAAAAACTGTTTTTT; cdr3_aa: CASSLQGADEKLFF
j_call: TRBJ2-3; d_call: .; clone_size: .; v_call: TRBV4-1; cdr3_nt: TGCGCCAGCAGCCAATTCTTCATAGTCTTTGGCACAGATACGCAGTATTTT; cdr3_aa: CASSQFFIVFGTDTQYF
j_call: TRBJ2-1; d_call: .; clone_size: .; v_call: TRBV20-1; cdr3_nt: TGCAGTGCTGGCCCCGACAGGCCGTTGTTTACCAATGAGCAGTTCTTC; cdr3_aa: CSAGPDRPLFTNEQFF
j_call: TRBJ2-7; d_call: TRBD2; clone_size: few; v_call: TRBV5-1; cdr3_nt: TGCGCCAGCAGCGTATCCGGGACTATCTCCTACGAGCAGTACTTC; cdr3_aa: CASSVSGTISYEQYF
j_call: TRBJ2-1; d_call: TRBD1; clone_size: .; v_call: TRBV9; cdr3_nt: TGTGCCAGCAGCAAACGGGACAGGGACAATGAGCAGTTCTTC; cdr3_aa: CASSKRDRDNEQFF
j_call: TRBJ1-1; d_call: .; clone_size: many; v_call: TRBV29-1; cdr3_nt: TGCAGCGTTGTATCCAGGCGTGGGACGAACACTGAAGCTTTCTTT; cdr3_aa: CSVVSRRGTNTEAFF
j_call: TRBJ1-4; d_call: TRBD1; clone_size: few; v_call: TRBV10-3; cdr3_nt: TGTGCCGCCAACAGGGGGTATAATGAAAAACTGTTTTTT; cdr3_aa: CAANRGYNEKLFF
j_call: TRBJ1-1; d_call: .; clone_size: .; v_call: TRBV19; cdr3_nt: TGTGCCAAGTCAGGGATGACTGAAGCTTTCTTT; cdr3_aa: CAKSGMTEAFF
j_call: TRBJ1-4; d_call: TRBD1; clone_size: .; v_call: TRBV20-1; cdr3_nt: TGCAGTGCCGGGGACAGGGTCGGGGAAAAACTGTTTTTT; cdr3_aa: CSAGDRVGEKLFF
j_call: TRBJ2-3; d_call: .; clone_size: .; v_call: TRBV5-6; cdr3_nt: TGTGCCAGCAGCTTGGCTAGCACAGATACGCAGTATTTT; cdr3_aa: CASSLASTDTQYF
j_call: TRBJ1-2; d_call: TRBD1; clone_size: .; v_call: TRBV6-5; cdr3_nt: TGTGCCAGCAGCCGACAGGGTCTCGGCTACACCTTC; cdr3_aa: CASSRQGLGYTF
j_call: TRBJ2-4; d_call: .; clone_size: .; v_call: TRBV12-3/TRBV12-4; cdr3_nt: TGTGCCAGCAGTTTCACAGGGTGGCTTTTAGGCAAAAACATTCAGTACTTC; cdr3_aa: CASSFTGWLLGKNIQYF
j_call: TRBJ2-3; d_call: .; clone_size: .; v_call: TRBV10-3; cdr3_nt: TGTGCCATCAGTGAGGGGGGCGCCACAGATACGCAGTATTTT; cdr3_aa: CAISEGGATDTQYF
j_call: TRBJ2-7; d_call: .; clone_size: .; v_call: TRBV28; cdr3_nt: TGTGCCAGCAGCCAGGGGGGGTTATACTACGAGCAGTACTTC; cdr3_aa: CASSQGGLYYEQYF
j_call: TRBJ2-1; d_call: .; clone_size: .; v_call: TRBV24-1; cdr3_nt: TGTGCCACCAGTGATGGAGGACAGTTACAGTTCTTC; cdr3_aa: CATSDGGQLQFF
j_call: TRBJ2-3; d_call: TRBD2; clone_size: .; v_call: TRBV11-2; cdr3_nt: TGTGCCAGCAGCTTAGATGGGACTAGCGGGGGCGCAGATACGCAGTATTTT; cdr3_aa: CASSLDGTSGGADTQYF
j_call: TRBJ1-5; d_call: TRBD1; clone_size: few; v_call: TRBV12-3/TRBV12-4; cdr3_nt: TGTGCCAGCAGCCAACCAACGGGACAGGGAGGGCAGCCCCAGCATTTT; cdr3_aa: CASSQPTGQGGQPQHF
j_call: TRBJ1-1; d_call: TRBD1; clone_size: few; v_call: TRBV7-9; cdr3_nt: TGTGCCAGCAGCTTAGGCGGACAGGGAATCCTATCTCGAGCTTTCTTT; cdr3_aa: CASSLGGQGILSRAFF
j_call: TRBJ2-3; d_call: TRBD1; clone_size: few; v_call: TRBV15; cdr3_nt: TGTGCCACCAGCACGACAGGGGGCACAGATACGCAGTATTTT; cdr3_aa: CATSTTGGTDTQYF
j_call: TRBJ2-2; d_call: .; clone_size: .; v_call: TRBV5-4; cdr3_nt: TGTGCCAGCAGCTTGGTGGCGGGGGCCCTGAGCACCGGGGAGCTGTTTTTT; cdr3_aa: CASSLVAGALSTGELFF
j_call: TRBJ1-1; d_call: .; clone_size: .; v_call: TRBV5-1; cdr3_nt: TGCGCCAGCAGCTTGGTTGTGGGCGACACTGAAGCTTTCTTT; cdr3_aa: CASSLVVGDTEAFF
j_call: TRBJ2-4; d_call: .; clone_size: .; v_call: TRBV11-2; cdr3_nt: TGTGCCAGCAGCTCCCCCCTCACCGGCGTAGGAAACATTCAGTACTTC; cdr3_aa: CASSSPLTGVGNIQYF
j_call: TRBJ1-2; d_call: .; clone_size: .; v_call: TRBV12-3/TRBV12-4; cdr3_nt: TGTGCCAGCACCCCCACGCGCAGGATCTATGGCTACACCTTC; cdr3_aa: CASTPTRRIYGYTF
j_call: TRBJ1-6; d_call: .; clone_size: few; v_call: TRBV5-1; cdr3_nt: TGCGCCAGCAGGGACCAGGAAACTTCACCCCTCCACTTT; cdr3_aa: CASRDQETSPLHF